This T cell receptor (beta chain) derives from a study of EBV T-cell therapy then PD-1 blockade in nasopharyngeal carcinoma. The CDR3 contains 14 residues. V was pared by 7 bases and J by 2 bases, with 13 bases between. Germline V gene data show CDR1 as KGHDR and CDR2 as SFDVKD. The sample's treatment: AdE1-LMPpoly-expanded autologous EBV-specific T-cell therapy followed by anti-PD-1 nivolumab. Comments on this clone: No antigen is known for it.

TCRdb's copy holds only in-frame clones and misses some; the assay was immunoSEQ multiplex PCR. The data show roughly 17,000 clones, roughly 84% seen once. The sequence came from a middle-aged man with nasopharyngeal carcinoma. V is TRBV24-1 and J is TRBJ1-1, with a possible D match to TRBD1 (5 bases). Specimen: CD8+ T cells from blood, collected at day 0 from a patient whose treatment included autologous EBV-specific T cells and nivolumab. CDR3 in DNA: TGTGCCACCAGCCTTTCCGGGGCAAACACTGAAGCTTTCTTT. Protein product: CATSLSGANTEAFF.